The TCR beta chain under discussion was sequenced for a study of blood T cell repertoires in COVID-19. J was trimmed by 2 bases and V by 7 bases; bases with no gene match: 4. CDR3 length: 14 amino acids. Germline loops: CDR1 SGHTA, CDR2 FQGNSA. Original analysis: Amplification of reference gene primers was used by the study to estimate nucleated cell counts. Clones were read by immunoSEQ multiplex PCR, and TCRdb kept only the in-frame ones, dropping some. That table furnishes V, J and clone size, whereas the DNA furnished D and trimming. The sample has 110,000 or so clones; roughly 90% are singletons.

This chain links TRBV7-2 with TRBJ1-2; 10 positions agree with TRBD1. The sample taken for sequencing was peripheral blood. This sequence was found in a human donor in a cohort sampled during active COVID-19. CDR3 loop: CASTRTGGNYGYTF. The CDR3, as DNA: TGTGCCAGCACCCGGACAGGGGGGAACTATGGCTACACCTTC.